Given below is one T cell receptor beta chain in context. At one of its ends the junction is not consistent with the germline gene, which may arise from a read error. Other nucleotide sequences from this sample produce the same CDR3. The germline V gene encodes CDR1 SEHNR and CDR2 FQNEAQ (reference sequence). The CDR3 has 14 residues. Primers included in the PCR were 60 Vbeta and 13 Jbeta primers. Method: immunoSEQ multiplex PCR; TCRdb's copy keeps in-frame clones and lacks some. The sample lists over 40,000 clones, 72% seen once, with roughly 6.3% in the top ten. The sample comes from a study of cytomegalovirus exposure and HLA in healthy donors.

The specimen was PBMCs. J is TRBJ1-2 and V is TRBV7-9; possible D gene TRBD1, 5 bases. The TCR originated in a man between 25 and 39 years old in good health and CMV-seronegative. The CDR3 protein is CASSLASGNYGYTF. In DNA, the CDR3 is TGTGCTAGCAGCTTGGCTTCAGGGAACTATGGCTACACCTTC. The full variable domain, completed using reference TRBV7-9 and TRBJ1-2, is DTGVSQNPRHKITKRGQNVTFRCDPISEHNRLYWYRQTLGQGPEFLTYFQNEAQLEKSRLLSDRFSAERPKGSFSTLEIQRTEQGDSAMYLCASSLASGNYGYTFGSGTRLTVV.